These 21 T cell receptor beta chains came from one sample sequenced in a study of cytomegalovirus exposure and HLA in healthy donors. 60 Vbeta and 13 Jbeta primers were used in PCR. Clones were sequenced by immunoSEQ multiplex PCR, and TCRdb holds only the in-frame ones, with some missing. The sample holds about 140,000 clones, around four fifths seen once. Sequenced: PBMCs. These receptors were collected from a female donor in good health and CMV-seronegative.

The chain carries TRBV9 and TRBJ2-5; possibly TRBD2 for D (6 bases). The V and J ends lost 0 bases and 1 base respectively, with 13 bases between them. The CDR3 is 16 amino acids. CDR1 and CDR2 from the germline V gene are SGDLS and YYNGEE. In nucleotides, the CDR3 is TGTGCCAGCAGCGTAGACGGCGGGGTCCGCCAAGAGACCCAGTACTTC. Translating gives CASSVDGGVRQETQYF.

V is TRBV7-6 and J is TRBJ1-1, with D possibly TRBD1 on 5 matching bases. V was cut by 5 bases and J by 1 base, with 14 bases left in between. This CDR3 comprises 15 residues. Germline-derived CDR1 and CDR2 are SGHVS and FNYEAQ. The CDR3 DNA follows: TGTGCCAGCAGCCCCACTTGGGGCCCGAACACTGAAGCTTTCTTT. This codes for CASSPTWGPNTEAFF.

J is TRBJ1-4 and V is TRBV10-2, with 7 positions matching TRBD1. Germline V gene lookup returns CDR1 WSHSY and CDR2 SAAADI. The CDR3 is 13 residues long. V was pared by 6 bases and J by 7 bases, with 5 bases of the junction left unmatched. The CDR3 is CASSRQGGEKLFF. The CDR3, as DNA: TGCGCCAGCAGCCGACAGGGAGGTGAAAAACTGTTTTTT.

DNA of the CDR3: TGTGCCAGCAGTTACGGCACAGGGGCCAACTATGGCTACACCTTC. Translation gives CASSYGTGANYGYTF. J is TRBJ1-2 and V is TRBV6-5; TRBD1 matches at 7 bases. The length of the CDR3 is 15 residues. V shed 2 bases and J 2 bases; nucleotides not matched to a gene: 5. Germline V gene lookup returns CDR1 MNHEY and CDR2 SVGAGI.

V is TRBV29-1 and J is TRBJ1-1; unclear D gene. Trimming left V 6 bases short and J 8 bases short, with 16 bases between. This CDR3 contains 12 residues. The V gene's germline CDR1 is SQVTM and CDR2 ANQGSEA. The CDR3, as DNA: TGCAGCGTCGTCCCCCAGGTCCCCGAAGCTTTCTTT. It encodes CSVVPQVPEAFF.

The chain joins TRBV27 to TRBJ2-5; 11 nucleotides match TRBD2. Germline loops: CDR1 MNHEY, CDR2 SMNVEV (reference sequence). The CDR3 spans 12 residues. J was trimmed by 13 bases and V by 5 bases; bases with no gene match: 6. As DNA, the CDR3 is TGTGCCAGCAGTGTCTTAGCGGGAGGGCTGTACTTC. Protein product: CASSVLAGGLYF.

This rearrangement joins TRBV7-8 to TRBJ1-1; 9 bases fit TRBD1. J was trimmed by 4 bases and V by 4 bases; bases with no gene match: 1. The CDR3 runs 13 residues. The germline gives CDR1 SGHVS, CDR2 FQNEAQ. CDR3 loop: CASSWDRVTEAFF. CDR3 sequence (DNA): TGTGCCAGCAGCTGGGACAGGGTCACTGAAGCTTTCTTT.

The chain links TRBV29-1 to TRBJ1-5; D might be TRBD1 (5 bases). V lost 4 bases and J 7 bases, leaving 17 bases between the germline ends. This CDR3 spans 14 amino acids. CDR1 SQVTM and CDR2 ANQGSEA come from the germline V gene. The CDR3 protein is CSVGEGRAGQPQHF. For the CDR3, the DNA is TGCAGCGTTGGGGAGGGCAGGGCAGGACAGCCCCAGCATTTT.

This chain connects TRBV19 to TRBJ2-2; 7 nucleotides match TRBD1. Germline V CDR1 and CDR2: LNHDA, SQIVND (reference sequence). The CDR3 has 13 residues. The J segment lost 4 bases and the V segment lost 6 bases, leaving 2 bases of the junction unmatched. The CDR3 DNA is TGTGCCAGTAGACAGGGGAGCACCGGGGAGCTGTTTTTT. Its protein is CASRQGSTGELFF. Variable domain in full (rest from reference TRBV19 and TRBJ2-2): DGGITQSPKYLFRKEGQNVTLSCEQNLNHDAMYWYRQDPGQGLRLIYYSQIVNDFQKGDIAEGYSVSREKKESFPLTVTSAQKNPTAFYLCASRQGSTGELFFGEGSRLTVL.

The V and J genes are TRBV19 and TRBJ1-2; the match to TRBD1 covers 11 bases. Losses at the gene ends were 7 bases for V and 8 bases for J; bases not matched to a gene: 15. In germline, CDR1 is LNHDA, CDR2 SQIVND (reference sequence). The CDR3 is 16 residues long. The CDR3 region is CASTRTGGVRYLGYTF. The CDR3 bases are TGTGCCAGTACCCGGACAGGGGGCGTTCGTTATTTAGGCTACACCTTC.

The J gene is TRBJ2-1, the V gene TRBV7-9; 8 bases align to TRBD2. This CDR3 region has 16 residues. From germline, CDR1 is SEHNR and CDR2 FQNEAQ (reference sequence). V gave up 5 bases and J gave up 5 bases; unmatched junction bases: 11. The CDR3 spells CASSPLGAGGNNEQFF. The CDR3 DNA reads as TGTGCCAGCAGCCCTTTAGGGGCGGGAGGTAACAATGAGCAGTTCTTC.

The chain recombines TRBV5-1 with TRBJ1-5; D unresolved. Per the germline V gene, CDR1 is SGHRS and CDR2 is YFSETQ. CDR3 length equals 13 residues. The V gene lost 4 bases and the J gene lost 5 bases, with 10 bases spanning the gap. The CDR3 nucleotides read TGCGCCAGCAGCCTGGACGGTGATCAGCCCCAGCATTTT. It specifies CASSLDGDQPQHF.

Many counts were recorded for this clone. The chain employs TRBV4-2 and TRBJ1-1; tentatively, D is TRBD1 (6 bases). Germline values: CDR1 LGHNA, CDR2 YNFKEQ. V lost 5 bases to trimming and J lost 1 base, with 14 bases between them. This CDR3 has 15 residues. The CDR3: CASSYGQTTNTEAFF. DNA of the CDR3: TGTGCCAGCAGCTACGGACAGACAACGAACACTGAAGCTTTCTTT.

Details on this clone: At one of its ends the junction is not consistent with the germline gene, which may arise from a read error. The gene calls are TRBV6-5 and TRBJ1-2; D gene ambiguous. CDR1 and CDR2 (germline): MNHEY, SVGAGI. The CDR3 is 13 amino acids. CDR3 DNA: TGTGCCAGCAGCCGCGGACTTAACTATGGCTACCCCTTC. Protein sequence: CASSRGLNYGYPF.

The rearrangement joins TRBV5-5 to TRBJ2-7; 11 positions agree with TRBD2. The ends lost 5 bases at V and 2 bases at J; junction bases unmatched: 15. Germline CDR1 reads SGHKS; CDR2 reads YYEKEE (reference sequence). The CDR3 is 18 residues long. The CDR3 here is CASRLHPDRLAGTYEQYF. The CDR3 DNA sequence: TGTGCCAGCAGACTCCACCCAGATCGACTAGCGGGAACCTACGAGCAGTACTTC.

CDR3 DNA sequence: TGCGCCAGCAGCCAGACTCCCGGGACAGGCTTTCTAGCAACTAATGAAAAACTGTTTTTT. It specifies CASSQTPGTGFLATNEKLFF. The rearrangement links TRBV4-1 to TRBJ1-4; 8 nucleotides match TRBD1. Looked up from germline, CDR1 is MGHRA and CDR2 is YSYEKL. The junction had 15 bases not matched to a gene; V was cut back by 3 bases and J by 0 bases. The CDR3 is 20 residues long.

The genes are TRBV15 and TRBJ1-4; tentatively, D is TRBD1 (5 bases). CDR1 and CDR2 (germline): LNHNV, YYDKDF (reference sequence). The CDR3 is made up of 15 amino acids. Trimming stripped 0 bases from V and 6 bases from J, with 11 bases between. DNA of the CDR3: TGTGCCACCAGCAGAGATCAGGGTCGGTATGAAAAACTGTTTTTT. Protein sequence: CATSRDQGRYEKLFF.

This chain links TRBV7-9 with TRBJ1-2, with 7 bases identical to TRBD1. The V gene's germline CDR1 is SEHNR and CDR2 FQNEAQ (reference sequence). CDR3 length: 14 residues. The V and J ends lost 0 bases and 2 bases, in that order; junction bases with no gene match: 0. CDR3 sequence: CASSLATGNYGYTF. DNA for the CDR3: TGTGCCAGCAGCTTAGCGACAGGGAACTATGGCTACACCTTC.

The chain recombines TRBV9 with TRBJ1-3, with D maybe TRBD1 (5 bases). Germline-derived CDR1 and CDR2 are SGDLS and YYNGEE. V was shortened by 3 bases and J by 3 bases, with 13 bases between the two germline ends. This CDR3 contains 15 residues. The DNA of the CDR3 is TGTGCCAGCAGCGCTCAGGGAAGCTTTGGAAACACCATATATTTT. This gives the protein CASSAQGSFGNTIYF.

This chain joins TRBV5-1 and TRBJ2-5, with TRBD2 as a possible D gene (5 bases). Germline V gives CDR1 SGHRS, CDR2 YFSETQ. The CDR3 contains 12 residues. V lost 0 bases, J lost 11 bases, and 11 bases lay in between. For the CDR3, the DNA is TGCGCCAGCAGCTTGGAGGGCTGGGAGCAGTACTTC. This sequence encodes CASSLEGWEQYF.

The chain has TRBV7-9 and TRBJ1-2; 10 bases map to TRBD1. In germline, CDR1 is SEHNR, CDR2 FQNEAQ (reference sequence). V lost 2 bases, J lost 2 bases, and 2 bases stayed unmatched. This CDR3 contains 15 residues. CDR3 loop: CASSLPGQGNYGYTF. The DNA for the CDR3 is TGTGCCAGCAGCTTACCGGGACAGGGGAACTATGGCTACACCTTC.